This TCR beta chain was sequenced in a study of T cells in Graves' hyperthyroidism and ophthalmopathy. Findings and caveats of the study: Researchers found most expanded thyroid clonotypes above 0.001 in blood as well.

This clonotype was recorded at least ten times. Its antigen is currently unknown. The V segment lost 2 bases and the J segment 5 bases; nucleotides outside the gene matches: 7. This CDR3 comprises 15 residues. Germline-derived CDR1 and CDR2 are LGHDT and YNNKEL (reference sequence). RNA transcripts yielded amplified TCR beta CDR3 regions. The TCR CDR3 first-round RT-PCR relied on the HTBI primer set. TCRdb fed the multiplex PCR reads into MiXCR, producing one record per CDR3 protein. The sample lists some 650,000 distinct CDR3 sequences, roughly a sixth occurring once. This TCR was sampled from a woman aged 40 to 50 with Graves' ophthalmopathy. The source material was blood. The chain is built from TRBV3-1 and TRBJ1-2; 8 bases line up with TRBD1. Written as DNA, the CDR3 is TGTGCCAGCAGCCAAACCCGGACAGGGTTATATGGCTACACCTTC. Protein: CASSQTRTGLYGYTF.